Listed below are T cell receptor beta chains from one sample, sequenced in a study of blood T cell repertoires in COVID-19. Measured with immunoSEQ multiplex PCR; TCRdb has only the in-frame clones, and not every one. The repertoire holds approximately 410,000 clones, with 86% as singletons. Sequenced sample: peripheral blood. These receptors were obtained from a woman in her twenties or thirties with active or convalescent COVID-19. Each CDR3 is given without its conserved first and last residue.

V	CDR3
TRBV27	ASSLFPGSTDTQY
TRBV4-1	ASSRSRDSDSPLH
TRBV5-1	ASRSGQGVMNTEAF
TRBV6-5	ATQTGVGYT
TRBV27	ASSLDRGEQF
TRBV5-6	ASSLITGPGGNGYT
TRBV3-1/TRBV3-2	ASSRPGSSGFQETQY
TRBV18	ASSPEDSYGYT
TRBV5-6	ASSLSWSEQY
TRBV30	AWSVRVRDTGELF
TRBV6-5	ASRRDRGYDGYT
TRBV5-6	ASNRYRGEGDTIY
TRBV27	ASSKRTGASYNEQF
TRBV11-1	ASSLAGGNEQF
TRBV27	ASSFNRAGYEQY
TRBV5-8	ASIGARGTRNTIY
TRBV7-9	ASSLVRTLEAF